The 32 T cell receptor beta chains listed next were all sequenced from one sample in a study of cytomegalovirus exposure and HLA in healthy donors. With 60 Vbeta and 13 Jbeta primers, the PCR was carried out. Using immunoSEQ multiplex PCR, the repertoire was profiled, and TCRdb retains in-frame clones only, with some absent. The sample gives over 150,000 clones, approximately 78% of which show up once; about 2.4% is in the top ten. Sequenced input: PBMCs. The receptors were sampled from a male donor in good health and CMV-seronegative.

J is TRBJ2-2 and V is TRBV5-1; 10 positions match TRBD2. V was clipped by 3 bases and J by 0 bases; unmatched bases: 5. The CDR3 is made up of 17 amino acids. The germline V gene has CDR1 SGHRS and CDR2 YFSETQ. CDR3 sequence reads: CASSSRTSGTNTGELFF. CDR3 nucleotide sequence: TGCGCCAGCAGCTCCCGGACTAGCGGAACGAACACCGGGGAGCTGTTTTTT.

As DNA, the CDR3 is TGTGCCAGCAGCCCGACGGGACTAGCGGGAGGAGATACGCAGTATTTT. Amino acids: CASSPTGLAGGDTQYF. J is TRBJ2-3 and V is TRBV7-3; 15 bases are a match to TRBD2. After removal of 5 bases from V and 5 bases from J, the junction contained 5 bases not matched to a gene. Germline V gene lookup returns CDR1 SGHTA and CDR2 FQGTGA. There are 16 residues in the CDR3. The whole variable domain, remainder taken from reference TRBV7-3 and TRBJ2-3, is GAGVSQTPSNKVTEKGKYVELRCDPISGHTALYWYRQSLGQGPEFLIYFQGTGAADDSGLPNDRFFAVRPEGSVSTLKIQRTERGDSAVYLCASSPTGLAGGDTQYFGPGTRLTVL.

The CDR3 is CASSVVEDHIQYF. CDR3 DNA sequence: TGTGCCAGCAGCGTAGTCGAGGATCACATTCAGTACTTC. The chain recombines TRBV9 with TRBJ2-4; D gene unclear. V was shortened by 0 bases and J by 8 bases, with 9 bases between the two germline ends. CDR3 size: 13 residues. Germline lookup yields CDR1 SGDLS and CDR2 YYNGEE.

The chain is built from TRBV19 and TRBJ1-1; the match to TRBD1 covers 9 bases. Germline trimming cut 5 bases from V and 6 bases from J; bases unmatched to any gene: 10. Germline loops: CDR1 LNHDA, CDR2 SQIVND (reference sequence). The CDR3 has 15 amino acids. The CDR3 coding sequence is TGTGCCAGTAGTCTCGACGCCGGGACAGGGTCTGAAGCTTTCTTT. It translates to CASSLDAGTGSEAFF.

This chain uses TRBV19 with TRBJ2-7; 7 nucleotides match TRBD1. Per germline, CDR1 LNHDA and CDR2 SQIVND (reference sequence). With 4 bases clipped from V and 0 bases from J, the junction kept 3 bases outside the gene matches. The CDR3 loop spans 14 amino acids. Written as DNA, the CDR3 is TGTGCCAGTAGTACAGGGACAGCCTCCTACGAGCAGTACTTC. Protein: CASSTGTASYEQYF.

The rearrangement uses TRBV7-6 and TRBJ2-7; 9 bases are a match to TRBD2. The CDR3 loop spans 15 amino acids. V lost 5 bases, J lost 0 bases, and 5 bases stayed unmatched. CDR1 and CDR2 (germline): SGHVS, FNYEAQ. The CDR3 DNA reads TGTGCCAGCAGCCCTCCTAGCGGGGACTCCTACGAGCAGTACTTC. This translates into CASSPPSGDSYEQYF.

The chain has TRBV7-3 and TRBJ2-5; the match to TRBD2 covers 9 bases. Trimming took 3 bases from V and 2 from J; bases not matched to a gene: 1. Germline V gene lookup returns CDR1 SGHTA and CDR2 FQGTGA. CDR3 size: 14 residues. In DNA, the CDR3 is TGTGCCAGCAGCTTCGGACTAGCGCAAGAGACCCAGTACTTC. This codes for CASSFGLAQETQYF.

In its sample, this clone was seen a few times. This chain uses TRBV4-1 with TRBJ1-2, with D possibly matching TRBD1 (6 bases). The germline CDR1 and CDR2 sequences are MGHRA and YSYEKL. With 4 bases removed from V and 2 bases from J, the gap between germline ends came to 11 bases. This CDR3 is built from 14 residues. As DNA, the CDR3 is TGCGCCAGCAGCCCCCGACAGGCCAACTATGGCTACACCTTC. It specifies CASSPRQANYGYTF.

This rearrangement joins TRBV29-1 to TRBJ2-7; 10 bases agree with TRBD1. Germline V CDR1 and CDR2: SQVTM, ANQGSEA. The CDR3 runs to 14 residues. J lost 7 bases, V lost 0 bases, and 6 bases had no gene match. The CDR3 sequence: CSVEDLDRGREQYF. The CDR3 bases are TGCAGCGTTGAAGATCTAGACAGGGGGCGAGAGCAGTACTTC.

The V gene is TRBV5-1, the J gene TRBJ1-2, with 11 bases identical to TRBD1. V was pared by 4 bases and J by 8 bases, with 7 bases of the junction left unmatched. From germline, CDR1 is SGHRS and CDR2 YFSETQ. The CDR3 contains 14 residues. DNA for the CDR3: TGCGCCAGCAGCCCAGGACAGGGGGCTAGGGGCTACACCTTC. Translated: CASSPGQGARGYTF. Based on the CDR3 plus reference TRBV5-1 and TRBJ1-2, the full variable domain is KAGVTQTPRYLIKTRGQQVTLSCSPISGHRSVSWYQQTPGQGLQFLFEYFSETQRNKGNFPGRFSGRQFSNSRSEMNVSTLELGDSALYLCASSPGQGARGYTFGSGTRLTVV.

CDR3 residues: CASSFGLARYEQYF. The CDR3 DNA follows: TGTGCCAGCAGCTTCGGACTAGCGAGGTACGAGCAGTACTTC. The rearrangement links TRBV5-4 to TRBJ2-7; 9 bases align to TRBD2. The ends lost 2 bases at V and 4 bases at J; junction bases unmatched: 4. CDR1 and CDR2 (germline): SGHNT, YYREEE (reference sequence). The CDR3 is 14 amino acids.

The chain has TRBV5-1 and TRBJ2-7; 8 bases match TRBD1. Per the germline V gene, CDR1 is SGHRS and CDR2 is YFSETQ. The CDR3 length is 16 residues. The V and J ends lost 1 base and 0 bases, in that order; junction bases with no gene match: 6. The CDR3 reads CASSLTPGQASYEQYF. For the CDR3, the DNA is TGCGCCAGCAGCTTGACACCGGGACAGGCCTCCTACGAGCAGTACTTC.

This clone has more than one count but fewer than ten. This chain uses TRBV18 with TRBJ1-4; D is possibly TRBD1 (6 bases). Germline V lookup: CDR1 KGHSH, CDR2 LQKENI. The CDR3 sequence is 14 residues long. V was shortened by 5 bases and J by 5 bases, with 12 bases between the two germline ends. The DNA of the CDR3 is TGTGCCAGCTCAATCGACAGGACCAATGAAAAACTGTTTTTT. It codes for CASSIDRTNEKLFF.

This clone is a singleton in its sample. The chain couples TRBV6-1 to TRBJ1-5, with D unresolved. This CDR3 has 15 residues. Germline V CDR1 and CDR2: MNHNS, SASEGT. The ends were cut back, 2 bases at V and 0 bases at J, with 8 bases in the middle. This CDR3 reads CASSEISFSNQPQHF. The DNA for the CDR3 is TGTGCCAGCAGTGAAATCAGTTTTAGCAATCAGCCCCAGCATTTT.

V and J are TRBV9 and TRBJ2-4; 11 positions agree with TRBD1. This CDR3 comprises 16 residues. V lost 4 bases to trimming and J lost 0 bases; unmatched junction nucleotides: 3. In germline, CDR1 is SGDLS, CDR2 YYNGEE. CDR3 bases: TGTGCCAGCAGCCTCGGGACAGGGGGAGCCAAAAACATTCAGTACTTC. It translates to CASSLGTGGAKNIQYF.

The genes are TRBV19 and TRBJ2-3; TRBD2 is a possible D gene (6 bases). The V gene lost 7 bases and the J gene lost 2 bases, with 22 bases spanning the gap. The germline gives CDR1 LNHDA, CDR2 SQIVND (reference sequence). The CDR3 runs 17 residues. CDR3 amino acids: CASTEGTGLLPTDTQYF. The CDR3, as DNA: TGTGCCAGTACTGAGGGCACAGGACTACTCCCCACAGATACGCAGTATTTT.

The chain joins TRBV6-5 to TRBJ1-5, with 7 positions matching TRBD1. Looked up from germline, CDR1 is MNHEY and CDR2 is SVGAGI. J lost 4 bases, V lost 4 bases, and 10 bases had no gene match. This CDR3 is built from 16 residues. The CDR3 nucleotides read TGTGCCAGCAGTTCCGGGACAGCTTTTCGGAATCAGCCCCAGCATTTT. This encodes CASSSGTAFRNQPQHF.

V usage is TRBV28 and J usage is TRBJ1-1; TRBD1 is a possible D gene (6 bases). V was clipped by 8 bases and J by 1 base, with 11 bases between them. In germline, CDR1 is MDHEN, CDR2 SYDVKM. This CDR3 is built from 13 residues. The CDR3 sequence is CASGTPTNTEAFF. As DNA, the CDR3 is TGTGCCAGCGGGACACCAACGAACACTGAAGCTTTCTTT.

The V gene is TRBV7-2, the J gene TRBJ2-2; TRBD1 aligns across 8 bases. This CDR3 has 15 amino acids. Per the germline V gene, CDR1 is SGHTA and CDR2 is FQGNSA. The ends lost 6 bases at V and 3 bases at J; junction bases unmatched: 6. CDR3 in DNA: TGTGCCAGCAGAGGACAGGGTTGGGACACCGGGGAGCTGTTTTTT. This codes for CASRGQGWDTGELFF.

This clone was detected only a few times. DNA for the CDR3: TGCAGCTTGCGCGCTGAGCAGTTCTTC. Translated: CSLRAEQFF. The chain combines TRBV20-1 with TRBJ2-1, with D unclear. This CDR3 has 9 residues. The V gene's germline CDR1 is DFQATT and CDR2 SNEGSKA (reference sequence).

This chain joins TRBV4-3 and TRBJ1-4; no firm D call. The germline CDR1 and CDR2 sequences are LGHNA and YSLEER. The ends were cut back, 4 bases at V and 6 bases at J, with 15 bases in the middle. The CDR3 has 15 residues. In DNA form, the CDR3 reads TGCGCCAGCAGCCCTACCGAGGTTGTCGATGAAAAACTGTTTTTT. Protein sequence: CASSPTEVVDEKLFF.

The chain couples TRBV5-4 to TRBJ2-7; 10 bases line up with TRBD2. The CDR3 runs to 15 residues. Germline CDR1 is SGHNT and CDR2 is YYREEE (reference sequence). V lost 3 bases, J lost 2 bases, and 5 bases stayed unmatched. This chain's CDR3 is CASSWGTSATYEQYF. The CDR3 DNA reads TGTGCCAGCAGCTGGGGGACTAGCGCCACCTACGAGCAGTACTTC.

The chain employs TRBV7-2 and TRBJ2-7; D gene uncertain. Germline-derived CDR1 and CDR2 are SGHTA and FQGNSA. V was cut by 1 base and J by 5 bases, with 12 bases left in between. CDR3 size: 14 residues. The CDR3: CASSLGQTPHEQYF. CDR3 DNA sequence: TGTGCCAGCAGCTTAGGACAAACCCCCCACGAGCAGTACTTC.

This clone was counted a single time. This sequence joins TRBV9 and TRBJ2-3, with 8 nucleotides matching TRBD2. V was clipped by 1 base and J by 3 bases; unmatched bases: 7. This CDR3 is 16 amino acids long. Looked up from germline, CDR1 is SGDLS and CDR2 is YYNGEE. DNA for the CDR3: TGTGCCAGCAGCGTAACAGCGGGGGCGTTGACAGATACGCAGTATTTT. Its translation: CASSVTAGALTDTQYF.

This clone has more than one count but fewer than ten. The chain recombines TRBV5-1 with TRBJ2-2; 13 bases line up with TRBD2. The CDR3 is 17 amino acids. V shed 3 bases, J shed 0 bases, and the junction held 2 bases outside the gene matches. Germline loops: CDR1 SGHRS, CDR2 YFSETQ. The CDR3 is CASSSGLAGPNTGELFF. The CDR3 nucleotides read TGCGCCAGCAGCTCGGGACTAGCGGGACCGAACACCGGGGAGCTGTTTTTT.

Written as DNA, the CDR3 is TGTGCCAGCAGTTCCCCCAGGGGATCTGACTACGAGCAGTACTTC. Translation gives CASSSPRGSDYEQYF. The chain is built from TRBV6-5 and TRBJ2-7, with D maybe TRBD1 (6 bases). The CDR3 consists of 15 residues. CDR1 is MNHEY and CDR2 is SVGAGI in the germline V gene. Trimming stripped 4 bases from V and 3 bases from J, with 16 bases between.

The J gene is TRBJ2-3, the V gene TRBV27, with 8 bases identical to TRBD2. The CDR3 sequence is 19 residues long. The trim removed 2 bases at V and 0 bases at J, leaving 13 bases unmatched. Germline V gives CDR1 MNHEY, CDR2 SMNVEV (reference sequence). DNA for the CDR3: TGTGCCAGCAGTTTACTACGGACTAGCCCGACCTCTAGCACAGATACGCAGTATTTT. It encodes CASSLLRTSPTSSTDTQYF.

The chain joins TRBV5-1 to TRBJ1-1; tentative D call: TRBD1 (6 bases). Germline V lookup: CDR1 SGHRS, CDR2 YFSETQ. This CDR3 region has 11 residues. V gave up 2 bases and J gave up 12 bases, with 11 bases separating them. CDR3 in DNA: TGCGCCAGCAGCTTTGGGGGCGAGTCTTTCTTT. Its protein product is CASSFGGESFF.

The table lists this clone with a few counts. The chain employs TRBV27 and TRBJ1-1; a weak D match, TRBD1 (6 bases). The CDR3 consists of 14 residues. CDR1 and CDR2 (germline): MNHEY, SMNVEV (reference sequence). Trimming pared 1 base from V and 4 bases from J, leaving 10 bases between. The CDR3 spells CASSLFPGVTEAFF. The CDR3 DNA is TGTGCCAGCAGTTTATTTCCAGGGGTCACTGAAGCTTTCTTT.

V is TRBV5-8 and J is TRBJ1-5, with 10 nucleotides matching TRBD1. The V gene's germline CDR1 is SGHTS and CDR2 YDEGEE. J gave up 6 bases and V 4 bases, and 10 bases lay outside the gene matches. This CDR3 is built from 16 residues. The CDR3 here is CASSTRTGGRTQPQHF. In DNA, the CDR3 is TGTGCCAGCAGCACCAGGACAGGGGGGAGGACTCAGCCCCAGCATTTT.

The genes are TRBV4-1 and TRBJ2-6; no clear D. The V gene lost 1 base and the J gene lost 0 bases, with 16 bases spanning the gap. The length of the CDR3 is 19 residues. The germline V gene has CDR1 MGHRA and CDR2 YSYEKL. The CDR3, as DNA: TGCGCCAGCAGCCAAGGTAACGGCGGTCCCCACTCTGGGGCCAACGTCCTGACTTTC. Its protein is CASSQGNGGPHSGANVLTF.

The rearrangement uses TRBV29-1 and TRBJ2-1; 10 bases match TRBD2. CDR3 length equals 16 residues. V lost 5 bases and J lost 7; bases outside the gene matches: 14. The germline gives CDR1 SQVTM, CDR2 ANQGSEA. Here the CDR3 DNA reads TGCAGCGTTCAGGGACTAGCGTCACGAGGCATTAATGAGCAGTTCTTC. This sequence encodes CSVQGLASRGINEQFF.